The TCR beta chain under discussion was sequenced for a study of cytomegalovirus exposure and HLA in healthy donors. Study conclusions and caveats: TCR beta chain V- and J-gene trimming was linked, in a later analysis, to a missense variant in DCLRE1C.

Details on this clone: Its antigen is as yet unknown.

Primers included in the PCR were 60 Vbeta and 13 Jbeta primers. In the original analysis: There were around 80 million unique TCR beta chains by a later count, and approximately 10 million of them were shared. TCRdb's table, derived via immunoSEQ multiplex PCR, lists solely in-frame clones and lacks some. V and J calls plus clone size are reproduced from that table; the DNA served to infer D and trimming. Its table lists about 52,000 clones. Looked up from germline, CDR1 is LNHDA and CDR2 is SQIVND (reference sequence). CDR3 length equals 14 residues. Trimming took off 1 base at V and 6 bases at J, with 13 bases between the two ends.

The chain links TRBV19 to TRBJ2-7; possible D gene TRBD2, 5 bases. The sequencing sample was made of PBMCs. The TCR was taken from a woman aged 45-65 years in good health and CMV-seropositive. The DNA of the CDR3 is TGTGCCAGTAGTATAGCAGAGGGCTCCGCCGAGCAGTACTTC. It specifies CASSIAEGSAEQYF.